This TCR beta chain was identified during a study of blood T cell repertoires in COVID-19. Measured with immunoSEQ multiplex PCR; TCRdb has only the in-frame clones, and not every one. The sample comprises some 150,000 clones, roughly 80% of which are singletons, and about 9.2% rests with the top ten. This clone was seen once. The sequencing input was PBMCs or T cells enriched from blood (not recorded which). This TCR was sampled from a middle-aged man who had recovered from COVID-19.

CDR3 coding DNA: TGTGCCAGCAGTTATTGGGGCAGCCCGAACACCGGGGAGCTGTTTTTT. As protein: CASSYWGSPNTGELFF. The chain couples TRBV6-2 or TRBV6-3 to TRBJ2-2, with D possibly TRBD1 on 5 matching bases. CDR1 MNHEY and CDR2 SVGEGT come from the germline V gene. Between the trimmed V and J ends, which lost 3 bases and 0 bases, there was a span of 11 bases. This CDR3 has 16 residues.